The 27 T cell receptor beta chains reported below all come from one sample, sequenced in a study of metastatic and nonmetastatic thyroid tumors. Patients underwent thyroid surgery, and none had received any treatment before it. Using MiXCR, TCRdb re-called clones from the PCR reads. The sample includes approximately 31,000 clones, more than 15% of them seen just once. Sequenced input: blood. All receptors derive from a female donor with papillary thyroid cancer or a benign thyroid nodule (not recorded which). Some clones in this sample may be carry-over from other donors' samples.

In its sample, this clone was seen a few times. This may be a read error: a much more frequent sequence differs by one nucleotide. CDR3 bases: TGTGCCAGCAGTGAAGCGCCTGCTGGGGAAGGGACCCAGTACTTC. Its protein is CASSEAPAGEGTQYF. The rearrangement joins TRBV2 to TRBJ2-5; D remains unclear. This CDR3 contains 15 residues. V lost 0 bases and J 7 bases, leaving 15 bases between the germline ends. Germline lookup yields CDR1 SNHLY and CDR2 FYNNEI.

V gene TRBV11-1 combines with J gene TRBJ2-7; 7 bases map to TRBD2. The CDR3 sequence is 16 residues long. The ends lost 3 bases at V and 0 bases at J; junction bases unmatched: 8. Looked up from germline, CDR1 is SGHAT and CDR2 is FQDESV (reference sequence). The CDR3: CASSFPPWTSSYEQYF. The CDR3 DNA is TGTGCCAGCAGCTTCCCCCCATGGACTAGCTCCTACGAGCAGTACTTC.

This clone came up many times. V usage is TRBV20-1 and J usage is TRBJ2-1; D is undetermined. Trimming stripped 3 bases from V and 0 bases from J, with 9 bases between. Germline V gene lookup returns CDR1 DFQATT and CDR2 SNEGSKA (reference sequence). The CDR3 contains 14 residues. The CDR3 DNA reads TGCAGTGCTAGGACGTCTTACTCCTACAATGAGCAGTTCTTC. Protein: CSARTSYSYNEQFF.

This clone was found once. This may come from a read error, since a much larger clone is one base off. Other DNA sequences of this sample code for an identical CDR3. The chain joins TRBV5-4 to TRBJ1-3; D is ambiguous. This CDR3 contains 14 residues. Germline V gene sequence: CDR1 SGHNT, CDR2 YYREEE (reference sequence). The V gene lost 0 bases and the J gene lost 1 base, with 5 bases spanning the gap. This CDR3 reads CASSLDRSGNTIYF. Here the CDR3 DNA reads TGTGCCAGCAGCTTGGACAGATCTGGAAACACCATATATTTT.

The chain combines TRBV18 with TRBJ1-4; 9 bases are shared with TRBD1. CDR1 KGHSH and CDR2 LQKENI come from the germline V gene. V lost 3 bases to trimming and J lost 8 bases; unmatched junction nucleotides: 7. This CDR3 contains 15 residues. CDR3 region: CASSPWDRDKEKLFF. The CDR3 nucleotides read TGTGCCAGCTCACCCTGGGACAGGGATAAGGAAAAACTGTTTTTT.

At least ten counts were recorded for this clone. The CDR3 sequence is CASSPRGGASGANVLTF. CDR3 bases: TGCGCCAGCAGCCCCCGTGGGGGCGCATCTGGGGCCAACGTCCTGACTTTC. The chain couples TRBV5-1 to TRBJ2-6; maybe TRBD1 (6 bases). The CDR3 spans 17 residues. Germline values: CDR1 SGHRS, CDR2 YFSETQ. With 4 bases removed from V and 1 base from J, the gap between germline ends came to 15 bases.

This clone was counted many times. This rearrangement joins TRBV3-1 to TRBJ2-1; D perhaps matches TRBD2 (6 bases). Germline lookup yields CDR1 LGHDT and CDR2 YNNKEL (reference sequence). V was shortened by 2 bases and J by 8 bases, with 10 bases between the two germline ends. The CDR3 extends over 13 amino acids. In nucleotides, the CDR3 is TGTGCCAGCAGCCAACGGTGGGAGGATGAGCAGTTCTTC. This encodes CASSQRWEDEQFF.

This clone was seen many times. The CDR3 loop reads CASSLDRGIEETQYF. The CDR3 DNA sequence: TGCGCCAGCAGCTTGGACAGGGGAATCGAAGAGACCCAGTACTTC. The rearrangement uses TRBV5-1 and TRBJ2-5; 7 bases fit TRBD1. The V gene's germline CDR1 is SGHRS and CDR2 YFSETQ. The V and J ends lost 0 bases and 3 bases, in that order; junction bases with no gene match: 5. The CDR3 runs to 15 residues.

This clone has a count of ten or more. This rearrangement joins TRBV28 to TRBJ1-5; unclear D gene. The germline CDR1 and CDR2 sequences are MDHEN and SYDVKM. The V end lost 6 bases, the J end lost 4 bases, and 13 bases lay between the germline ends. This CDR3 is built from 14 residues. The chain's CDR3 is CASSDPPANQPQHF. For the CDR3, the DNA is TGTGCCAGCAGCGACCCCCCCGCGAATCAGCCCCAGCATTTT. Full variable domain (remainder filled in from reference TRBV28 and TRBJ1-5): DVKVTQSSRYLVKRTGEKVFLECVQDMDHENMFWYRQDPGLGLRLIYFSYDVKMKEKGDIPEGYSVSREKKERFSLILESASTNQTSMYLCASSDPPANQPQHFGDGTRLSIL.

The rearrangement uses TRBV10-3 and TRBJ1-1; the D gene is possibly TRBD1 (5 bases). The V gene lost 7 bases and the J gene lost 2 bases, with 8 bases spanning the gap. In germline, CDR1 is ENHRY, CDR2 SYGVKD. CDR3 size: 12 residues. The DNA of the CDR3 is TGTGCCATCACCGGGGGAAACACTGAAGCTTTCTTT. It specifies CAITGGNTEAFF.

This clone showed up many times. V is TRBV29-1 and J is TRBJ2-3; the D call may be TRBD1 or TRBD2 (5 bases each). CDR3 length: 14 amino acids. Germline loops: CDR1 SQVTM, CDR2 ANQGSEA. Trimming left V 6 bases short and J 0 bases short, with 13 bases between. Here the CDR3 reads CSVGDSASTDTQYF. CDR3 bases: TGCAGCGTGGGAGACAGTGCTAGCACAGATACGCAGTATTTT.

The J gene is TRBJ1-1, the V gene TRBV30; a possible D gene is TRBD1 (6 bases). Germline V gene lookup returns CDR1 GTSNPN and CDR2 SVGIG (reference sequence). The CDR3 extends over 14 amino acids. V lost 4 bases, J lost 1 base, and 13 bases lay in between. The CDR3 DNA reads as TGTGCCTGGATTTTGGGGGCTAAGAACACTGAAGCTTTCTTT. Translation: CAWILGAKNTEAFF.

Note on this clone: The junction does not match germline at one end; this may be a read error. The CDR3 spells CVSSPSGDSPLHF. CDR3 sequence (DNA): TGTGTCAGCAGTCCCTCGGGTGATTCACCCCTCCACTTT. V gene TRBV7-2 combines with J gene TRBJ1-6; no firm D call. The germline V gene has CDR1 SGHTA and CDR2 FQGNSA. The CDR3 extends over 13 amino acids.

This clone was detected only once. This rearrangement joins TRBV5-1 to TRBJ2-7; TRBD2 matches at 7 bases. CDR3 size: 14 residues. CDR1 is SGHRS, CDR2 YFSETQ, per germline. Trimming removed 1 base from V and 0 bases from J; junction bases left unmatched: 1. CDR3 DNA: TGCGCCAGCAGCTTGACTAGCGACTCCTACGAGCAGTACTTC. Translated, it gives CASSLTSDSYEQYF. The full variable domain, completed using reference TRBV5-1 and TRBJ2-7, is KAGVTQTPRYLIKTRGQQVTLSCSPISGHRSVSWYQQTPGQGLQFLFEYFSETQRNKGNFPGRFSGRQFSNSRSEMNVSTLELGDSALYLCASSLTSDSYEQYFGPGTRLTVT.

This clone was found many times. This clone may be a read error of a much larger clone one base away. This sample also contains other DNA sequences that code for the same CDR3. The chain joins TRBV2 to TRBJ2-5; D perhaps matches TRBD1 (6 bases). The CDR3 is made up of 13 amino acids. In germline, CDR1 is SNHLY, CDR2 FYNNEI. Trimming removed 6 bases from V and 5 bases from J, with 13 bases in between. DNA of the CDR3: TGTGCCAGCAGGGGTGGAAGGGGGGAGACCCAGTACTTC. Translating it yields CASRGGRGETQYF.

V gene TRBV7-8 combines with J gene TRBJ2-7; tentative D call: TRBD1 (6 bases). The CDR3 runs to 16 residues. Trimming stripped 4 bases from V and 4 bases from J, with 20 bases between. Germline V lookup: CDR1 SGHVS, CDR2 FQNEAQ. The CDR3 reads CASSSSQGPSVYEQYF. The DNA for the CDR3 is TGTGCCAGCAGCTCCTCACAGGGACCCTCGGTATACGAGCAGTACTTC.

This clone was counted a few times. The chain carries TRBV28 and TRBJ2-1, with 8 nucleotides matching TRBD1. Germline trimming cut 7 bases from V and 10 bases from J; bases unmatched to any gene: 12. There are 14 residues in the CDR3. The germline CDR1 and CDR2 sequences are MDHEN and SYDVKM. CDR3 nucleotides: TGTGCCAGCACCCTCTTGGACAGGGTGGGCGAGCAGTTCTTC. This encodes CASTLLDRVGEQFF.

The chain joins TRBV3-1 to TRBJ2-5, with TRBD1 identical over 7 bases. The ends lost 4 bases at V and 5 bases at J; junction bases unmatched: 7. In germline, CDR1 is LGHDT, CDR2 YNNKEL (reference sequence). The CDR3 spans 14 residues. For the CDR3, the DNA is TGTGCCAGCAGCCGAGGGGGCGCTGTTGAGACCCAGTACTTC. Translated, it gives CASSRGGAVETQYF.

With regard to this clone: The CDR3 does not close with the conserved phenylalanine or tryptophan, likely indicating a read error. The chain couples TRBV30 to TRBJ1-1; D gene ambiguous. This CDR3 comprises 13 residues. From germline, CDR1 is GTSNPN and CDR2 SVGIG (reference sequence). The V and J ends lost 3 bases and 1 base respectively, with 9 bases between them. CDR3 bases: TGTGCCTGGAGGGTGTGCGCGAACACTGAAGCTTTCGTT. It translates to CAWRVCANTEAFV.

This clone was found many times. The V gene is TRBV18, the J gene TRBJ2-1, with D tentatively TRBD2 (5 bases). V lost 3 bases to trimming and J lost 2 bases, with 5 bases between them. The CDR3 totals 13 residues. Per the germline V gene, CDR1 is KGHSH and CDR2 is LQKENI. CDR3 coding DNA: TGTGCCAGCTCACCCGGGACCTACAATGAGCAGTTCTTC. It specifies CASSPGTYNEQFF.

With regard to this clone: This could be a read error, since a much larger clone is one nucleotide away. The chain joins TRBV4-2 to TRBJ2-1; 9 bases are shared with TRBD1. V lost 5 bases and J lost 2; bases outside the gene matches: 7. There are 16 residues in the CDR3. Per germline, CDR1 LGHNA and CDR2 YNFKEQ. The DNA of the CDR3 is TGTGCCAGCAGCACGGCGGGGACAGGGACCTACAATGAGCAGTTCTTC. This sequence encodes CASSTAGTGTYNEQFF.

On this clone itself: A junction boundary mismatches the germline segment, possibly from a read error. The chain uses TRBV11-3 and TRBJ2-2, with no clear D. In germline, CDR1 is SGHNT, CDR2 YENEEA. This CDR3 contains 14 residues. The CDR3 DNA reads TGTGCCAGCAGCATAGTCCCGAACACCGGTGAGCTGTTTTTT. This codes for CASSIVPNTGELFF.

This clone was seen repeatedly, ten times or more. Other DNA sequences in this specimen translate into the identical CDR3. The V call is TRBV3-1, the J call TRBJ1-1; no clear D. Trimming stripped 6 bases from V and 1 base from J, with 9 bases between. This CDR3 has 13 residues. Germline CDR1 and CDR2: LGHDT and YNNKEL (reference sequence). The CDR3 sequence: CASSRVPNTEAFF. DNA of the CDR3: TGTGCCAGCAGTCGAGTACCGAACACTGAAGCTTTCTTT.

This rearrangement joins TRBV5-4 to TRBJ2-6; TRBD1 matches at 10 bases. CDR3 size: 15 residues. Germline V gene lookup returns CDR1 SGHNT and CDR2 YYREEE (reference sequence). J was trimmed by 2 bases and V by 7 bases; bases with no gene match: 3. CDR3 nucleotides: TGTGCCAGCGTGACAGGGGGCGCTGGGGCCAACGTCCTGACTTTC. As protein: CASVTGGAGANVLTF.

With respect to this clone: A read error is possible here, since a much larger clone lies one base away. The rearrangement joins TRBV9 to TRBJ2-3; D gene uncertain. CDR3 size: 15 residues. Germline V CDR1 and CDR2: SGDLS, YYNGEE. V lost 0 bases to trimming and J lost 2 bases, with 10 bases between them. The CDR3 reads CASSVAGLPTDTQYF. Written as DNA, the CDR3 is TGTGCCAGCAGCGTAGCGGGTCTCCCCACAGATACGCAGTATTTT.

This clone was observed many times. V gene TRBV9 combines with J gene TRBJ2-2; no reliable D call. The CDR3 has 15 residues. From germline, CDR1 is SGDLS and CDR2 YYNGEE. Between the trimmed V and J ends, which lost 0 bases and 5 bases, there was a span of 11 bases. The CDR3 region has the DNA TGTGCCAGCAGCGTAGCAGGTATAAGGACCGGGGAGCTGTTTTTT. This gives the protein CASSVAGIRTGELFF.

A remark on this clone: Germline is not matched at one junction end, which may reflect a read error. The chain links TRBV5-1 to TRBJ2-1, with D possibly matching TRBD1 (6 bases). The length of the CDR3 is 14 residues. The germline V gene has CDR1 SGHRS and CDR2 YFSETQ. DNA of the CDR3: TGCGCCAGCAGCTTGGGGGGGCTGGGCAATGAGCAGTTATTC. The encoded protein is CASSLGGLGNEQLF.